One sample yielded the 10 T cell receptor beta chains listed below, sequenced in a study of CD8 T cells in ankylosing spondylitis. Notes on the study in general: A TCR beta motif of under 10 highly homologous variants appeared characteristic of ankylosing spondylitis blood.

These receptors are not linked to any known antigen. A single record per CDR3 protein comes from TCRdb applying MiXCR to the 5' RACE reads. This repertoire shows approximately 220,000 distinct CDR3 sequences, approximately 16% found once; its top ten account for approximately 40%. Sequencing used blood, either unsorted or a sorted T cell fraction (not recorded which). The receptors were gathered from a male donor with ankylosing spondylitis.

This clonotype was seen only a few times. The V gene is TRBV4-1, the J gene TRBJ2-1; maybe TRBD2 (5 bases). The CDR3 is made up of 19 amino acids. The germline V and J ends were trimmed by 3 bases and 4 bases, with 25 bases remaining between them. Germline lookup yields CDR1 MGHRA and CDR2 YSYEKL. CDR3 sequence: CASSHRTPPADPRYNEQFF. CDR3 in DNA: TGCGCCAGCAGCCATCGGACTCCCCCCGCGGACCCGAGGTACAATGAGCAGTTCTTC.

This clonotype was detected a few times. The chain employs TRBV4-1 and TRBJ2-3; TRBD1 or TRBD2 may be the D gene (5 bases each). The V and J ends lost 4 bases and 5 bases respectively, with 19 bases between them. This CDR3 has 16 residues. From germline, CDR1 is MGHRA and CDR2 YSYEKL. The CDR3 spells CASSRWLVGDEDTQYF. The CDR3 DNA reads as TGCGCCAGCAGCCGGTGGTTGGTGGGGGATGAAGATACGCAGTATTTT.

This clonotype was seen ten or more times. The CDR3 nucleotides read TGTGCCATCAGGACCGAAAGCAATCAGCCCCAGCATTTT. It specifies CAIRTESNQPQHF. The genes are TRBV10-3 and TRBJ1-5; D ambiguous. CDR3 size: 13 residues. The germline V gene encodes CDR1 ENHRY and CDR2 SYGVKD. Trimming pared 6 bases from V and 1 base from J, leaving 7 bases between.

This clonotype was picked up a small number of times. The DNA for the CDR3 is TGTGCCAGCAGCTCGGGACAGGGAAGGGACCCAGGTGTAACTGGGGCCAACGTCCTGACTTTC. Translation gives CASSSGQGRDPGVTGANVLTF. The V gene is TRBV21-1, the J gene TRBJ2-6; the D call TRBD1 from the table was never checked on the DNA. TRBV21-1 is termed a pseudogene. The CDR3 contains 21 residues.

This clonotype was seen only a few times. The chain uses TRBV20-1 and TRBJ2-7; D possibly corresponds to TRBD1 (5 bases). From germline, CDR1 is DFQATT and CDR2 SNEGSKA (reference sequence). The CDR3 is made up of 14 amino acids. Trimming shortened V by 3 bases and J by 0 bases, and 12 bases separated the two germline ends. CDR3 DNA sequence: TGCAGTGCTAGGGACATTCCTAGCTCCTACGAGCAGTACTTC. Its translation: CSARDIPSSYEQYF.

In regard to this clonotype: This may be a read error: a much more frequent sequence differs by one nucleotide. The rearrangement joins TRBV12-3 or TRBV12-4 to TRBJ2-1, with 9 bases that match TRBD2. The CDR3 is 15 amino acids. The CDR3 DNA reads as TGTACCAGCAGTTTAGACCTTAGCGGGAGTGGTGAGCAGTTCTTC. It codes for CTSSLDLSGSGEQFF.

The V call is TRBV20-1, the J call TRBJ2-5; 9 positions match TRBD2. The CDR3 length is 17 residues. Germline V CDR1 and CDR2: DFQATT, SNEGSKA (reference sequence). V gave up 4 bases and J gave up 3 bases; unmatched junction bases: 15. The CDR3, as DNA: TGCAGTGCTAATCGACTAGCGGAAAATACTGAGGAAGAGACCCAGTACTTC. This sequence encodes CSANRLAENTEEETQYF.

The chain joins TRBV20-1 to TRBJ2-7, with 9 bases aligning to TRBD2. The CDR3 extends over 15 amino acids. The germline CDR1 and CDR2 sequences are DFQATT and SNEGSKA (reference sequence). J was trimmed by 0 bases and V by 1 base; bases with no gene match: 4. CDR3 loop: CSARVSGSPSYEQYF. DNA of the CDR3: TGCAGTGCTAGAGTTAGCGGGAGCCCCTCCTACGAGCAGTACTTC.

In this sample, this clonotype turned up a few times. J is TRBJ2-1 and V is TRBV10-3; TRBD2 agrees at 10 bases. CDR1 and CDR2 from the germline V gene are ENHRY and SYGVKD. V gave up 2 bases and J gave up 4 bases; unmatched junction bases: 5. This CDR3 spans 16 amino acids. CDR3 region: CAISEPASGGYNEQFF. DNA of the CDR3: TGTGCCATCAGTGAGCCGGCTAGCGGGGGATACAATGAGCAGTTCTTC.

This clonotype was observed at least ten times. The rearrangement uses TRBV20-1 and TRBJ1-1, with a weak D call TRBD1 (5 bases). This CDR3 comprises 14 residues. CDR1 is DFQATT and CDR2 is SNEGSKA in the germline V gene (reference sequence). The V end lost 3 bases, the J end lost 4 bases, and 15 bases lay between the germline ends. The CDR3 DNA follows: TGCAGTGCTAGGCTCCTAACAGGTCCCACTGAAGCTTTCTTT. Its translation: CSARLLTGPTEAFF.